Each of the 9 T cell receptor beta chains below was sequenced from the same sample in a study of blood T cells in healthy people across ages. Then a second PCR, running roughly 6 to 12 cycles, was carried out with a sample-barcoded 5' primer and a J-beta primer mix. TCRdb reanalysed the 5' RACE reads using MiXCR and keeps one entry per CDR3 protein. Of about 780,000 distinct CDR3 sequences in the sample, under 30% were seen once. These data were likewise used in another study, on T cells of mothers and their children.

Input material: blood. These receptors came from a boy aged 5-17 years in good health.

The V gene is TRBV2, the J gene TRBJ1-2; D unresolved. The CDR3 extends over 12 amino acids. The V end lost 1 base, the J end lost 5 bases, and 5 bases lay between the germline ends. CDR1 SNHLY and CDR2 FYNNEI come from the germline V gene. CDR3: CASSEGQYGYTF. For the CDR3, the DNA is TGTGCCAGCAGTGAAGGGCAGTATGGCTACACCTTC.

The rearrangement uses TRBV20-1 and TRBJ1-1; TRBD1 is a possible D gene (5 bases). The V end lost 4 bases, the J end lost 6 bases, and 9 bases lay between the germline ends. The CDR3 loop spans 11 amino acids. In germline, CDR1 is DFQATT, CDR2 SNEGSKA (reference sequence). CDR3 DNA sequence: TGCAGTGCTATCGGGGGGTCTGAAGCTTTCTTT. This sequence encodes CSAIGGSEAFF.

In this sample, this clonotype turned up a few times. The J gene is TRBJ1-1, the V gene TRBV9; D remains ambiguous. The ends were cut back, 0 bases at V and 0 bases at J, with 9 bases in the middle. Germline V gene data show CDR1 as SGDLS and CDR2 as YYNGEE. The CDR3 runs to 15 residues. CDR3 loop: CASSVGGYMNTEAFF. The CDR3 nucleotides are TGTGCCAGCAGCGTAGGGGGTTACATGAACACTGAAGCTTTCTTT.

The chain employs TRBV10-2 and TRBJ2-1; 7 bases are shared with TRBD1. Matching the DNA end better, TRBJ2-5 makes the J call doubtful. Germline V lookup: CDR1 WSHSY, CDR2 SAAADI. This CDR3 spans 14 amino acids. The CDR3 sequence is CASSGGTVTETQYF. The CDR3 nucleotides are TGCGCCAGCAGTGGGGGGACAGTCACGGAGACCCAGTACTTC.

The genes are TRBV10-3 and TRBJ2-5; TRBD2 matches at 7 bases. The CDR3 consists of 12 residues. Per the germline V gene, CDR1 is ENHRY and CDR2 is SYGVKD. The J segment lost 11 bases and the V segment lost 6 bases, leaving 9 bases of the junction unmatched. CDR3 sequence reads: CAISGDRGEQYF. CDR3 DNA: TGTGCCATCAGCGGGGACCGGGGGGAGCAGTACTTC.

This chain connects TRBV5-1 to TRBJ2-1; TRBD1 matches at 7 bases. The ends lost 7 bases at V and 7 bases at J; junction bases unmatched: 14. Germline V gene sequence: CDR1 SGHRS, CDR2 YFSETQ. CDR3 length: 15 residues. The CDR3 here is CASAPFDREGNEQFF. The DNA of the CDR3 is TGCGCCAGCGCCCCCTTTGACAGGGAAGGGAATGAGCAGTTCTTC.

The genes are TRBV2 and TRBJ2-5; D is uncertain. V shed 3 bases and J shed 3 bases, with 14 bases lying between them. Per germline, CDR1 SNHLY and CDR2 FYNNEI. The CDR3 has 15 residues. In DNA, the CDR3 is TGTGCCAGCAGTGATTGGTTACGGACCAAAGAGACCCAGTACTTC. Translation gives CASSDWLRTKETQYF. The full variable domain, in which reference TRBV2 and TRBJ2-5 provide the parts outside the CDR3, is EPEVTQTPSHQVTQMGQEVILRCVPISNHLYFYWYRQILGQKVEFLVSFYNNEISEKSEIFDDQFSVERPDGSNFTLKIRSTKLEDSAMYFCASSDWLRTKETQYFGPGTRLLVL.

The chain has TRBV11-2 and TRBJ1-1; 7 nucleotides agree with TRBD1. Unmatched junction bases numbered 3, after V lost 1 base and J lost 4 bases. Germline values: CDR1 SGHAT, CDR2 FQNNGV. CDR3 size: 14 residues. CDR3 amino acids: CASSLVSGGTEAFF. The CDR3 bases are TGTGCCAGCAGCTTAGTTTCAGGGGGCACTGAAGCTTTCTTT.

The gene calls are TRBV18 and TRBJ1-1; 11 positions agree with TRBD1. Germline V gene data show CDR1 as KGHSH and CDR2 as LQKENI. This CDR3 contains 16 residues. V was clipped by 8 bases and J by 6 bases; unmatched bases: 14. The CDR3 sequence: CASAPRGQGEVAEAFF. The CDR3 bases are TGTGCCAGCGCCCCCCGGGGACAGGGGGAGGTTGCTGAAGCTTTCTTT.